The rows below give T cell receptor beta chains drawn from one sample of a study of blood T cells in healthy people across ages. Using its own MiXCR run on the 5' RACE reads, TCRdb lists one record per CDR3 protein. This repertoire shows 1.5 million to 2 million distinct CDR3 sequences, roughly a third found once; its top ten account for around 11%. Sequencing was done on a sample of blood. The receptors stem from a woman in her twenties or thirties in good health. Each CDR3 is given with its conserved first and last residue. A D gene is named only where the DNA matches it firmly. A clone size is listed for some rows: how often the clone was seen (once, few, many), or a class if it is expanded.

size: NA; V: TRBV4-1; length: 15; D: TRBD1; J: TRBJ1-4; DNA: TGCGCCAGCAGCCAATCACCGGGACAGAATGAAAAACTGTTTTTT; CDR3: CASSQSPGQNEKLFF
size: few; V: TRBV20-1; length: 15; D: TRBD2; J: TRBJ2-3; DNA: TGCAGTGCTAGAGGGGCTAGCGGAAAGACAGATACGCAGTATTTT; CDR3: CSARGASGKTDTQYF
size: many; V: TRBV29-1; length: 21; D: NA; J: TRBJ2-7; DNA: TGCAGCTTAGCCCCCCAGCCTTTTGCGACCATTCTCCGGGGGACGGGGTACGAGCAGTACTTC; CDR3: CSLAPQPFATILRGTGYEQYF
size: NA; V: TRBV18; length: 14; D: NA; J: TRBJ2-3; DNA: TGTGCCAGCTCACCCCTGGAGAGTCCAGATACGCAGTATTTT; CDR3: CASSPLESPDTQYF
size: few; V: TRBV30; length: 16; D: TRBD2; J: TRBJ2-1; DNA: TGTGCCTGGAGGCGACTAGCGGCGAGCTCCTACAATGAGCAGTTCTTC; CDR3: CAWRRLAASSYNEQFF
size: NA; V: TRBV7-3; length: 14; D: NA; J: TRBJ2-2; DNA: TGTGCCAGCGAAGAGATACTGAACACCGGGGAGCTGTTTTTT; CDR3: CASEEILNTGELFF
size: few; V: TRBV2; length: 16; D: TRBD2; J: TRBJ2-3; DNA: TGTGCCAGCAGTGAAGGGCTAGCGGCTAGCACAGATACGCAGTATTTT; CDR3: CASSEGLAASTDTQYF
size: few; V: TRBV20-1; length: 14; D: NA; J: TRBJ2-1; DNA: TGCAGTGCTAGAGATCTAAGGTGGGGGAATGAGCAGTTCTTC; CDR3: CSARDLRWGNEQFF
size: NA; V: TRBV20-1; length: 14; D: NA; J: TRBJ2-3; DNA: TGCAGTGCTAGGCAAACAGGGAAAGCAGATACGCAGTATTTT; CDR3: CSARQTGKADTQYF
size: NA; V: TRBV7-2; length: 16; D: TRBD2; J: TRBJ2-3; DNA: TGTGCCAGCAGCTTACGGCTAGCGGGGGTCTCAGATACGCAGTATTTT; CDR3: CASSLRLAGVSDTQYF
size: few; V: TRBV18; length: 15; D: NA; J: TRBJ2-3; DNA: TGTGCCAGCTCGGTCAACAGGGCCTACACAGATACGCAGTATTTT; CDR3: CASSVNRAYTDTQYF
size: few; V: TRBV7-3; length: 17; D: TRBD1; J: TRBJ1-4; DNA: TGTGCCAGCAGCTTAGGACAGGTTATTACAACTAATGAAAAACTGTTTTTT; CDR3: CASSLGQVITTNEKLFF
size: few; V: TRBV4-1; length: 16; D: NA; J: TRBJ2-5; DNA: TGCGCCAGCAGCCAAGGGGTGTCCACAGCGACGGAGACCCAGTACTTC; CDR3: CASSQGVSTATETQYF
size: NA; V: TRBV7-6; length: 16; D: NA; J: TRBJ2-7; DNA: TGTGCCAGCAGCTTGATGTCTCCAGGGCTATCCTACGAGCAGTACTTC; CDR3: CASSLMSPGLSYEQYF
size: many; V: TRBV12-3/TRBV12-4; length: 14; D: TRBD2; J: TRBJ2-3; DNA: TGTGCCAGCAGTCTTAGCGGGGGGGCAGATACGCAGTATTTT; CDR3: CASSLSGGADTQYF
size: few; V: TRBV5-1; length: 16; D: NA; J: TRBJ2-7; DNA: TGCGCCAGCAGCTTGGGGACGTCCCAAATCTCCTACGAGCAGTACTTC; CDR3: CASSLGTSQISYEQYF